One sample yielded the 2 T cell receptor beta chains listed below, sequenced in a study of graft-versus-host responses after intestinal transplantation. Antigen specificity for these receptors is unknown. Sequencing was performed with immunoSEQ multiplex PCR; in TCRdb, only in-frame clones are kept and a portion is missing. The sample has 50,000 to 75,000 clones; approximately 91% are singletons. Source: unstimulated CD8+ T cells sorted from spleen or lymph node cells, taken before transplant. These receptor sequences come from a human donor who was the organ donor for an intestinal transplant.

This chain joins TRBV7-2 and TRBJ2-7; 10 bases fit TRBD1. In germline, CDR1 is SGHTA, CDR2 FQGNSA. J lost 6 bases, V lost 5 bases, and 10 bases had no gene match. The CDR3 has 15 amino acids. The CDR3 bases are TGTGCCAGCAGCCCAACCCGGGACAGGGGAACCGAGCAGTACTTC. This encodes CASSPTRDRGTEQYF.

V gene TRBV18 combines with J gene TRBJ2-5; 9 bases are a match to TRBD2. The length of the CDR3 is 15 residues. Trimming removed 4 bases from V and 8 bases from J; junction bases left unmatched: 11. Germline values: CDR1 KGHSH, CDR2 LQKENI. The CDR3: CASSRRTPGLATQYF. The CDR3 nucleotides are TGTGCCAGCTCACGACGGACTCCGGGACTAGCAACCCAGTACTTC.